This record covers a single TCR beta chain. This clonotype was seen a single time. It lacks a known antigen. One base away there is no much larger clone; base qualities are not given. On its own, one read is weak support. All donors were healthy Caucasians. Three pairs of female monozygotic twins, all aged roughly 18 to 29 years, were included in the twin cohort. The RNA used for TCR libraries was isolated from peripheral blood mononuclear cells. The data were taken from a study of identical twins (TCRdb year 2016). Turning to the overall study: To test whether fetal clonotypes persist, the study used deep sequencing on TCR alpha and beta repertoires from monozygotic twins, unrelated adults of various ages, and cord blood. To rule out contamination, the twin experiments were replicated at different times with different library preparation protocols. Study-wide findings and limitations: Compared with coincidental sharing between unrelated individuals, out-of-frame TCR alpha sequences shared between twins had an excess of sequences with low generation probability. Zero-insertion analyses could be partly confounded by invariant T cells such as MAIT and iNKT, though diverse VJ usage argued against such confounding for most clonotypes. In monozygotic twins, out-of-frame TCR alpha sharing was systematically underestimated by recombination models, although the models agreed with sharing between unrelated individuals. Abundant cord blood beta clonotypes had fewer insertions, young adult naive repertoires showed a similar but weaker trend, and memory repertoires showed no such trend. A weaker excess of twin sharing was found in beta out-of-frame sequences because the signal-to-noise ratio was lowered by fewer shared sequences. Conclusions relied on cross-sectional statistical analysis, since the same donors could not be followed over many years.

Library creation used 5' RACE. TCRdb names Illumina HiSeq 2000 as the instrument used. A universal primer binding site was introduced by template switching, and a unique molecular identifier was present in the final cDNA, enabling accurate counting of TCR cDNA molecules. First-strand cDNA for TCR alpha and beta chains was synthesized from specific primers in the conserved constant-segment region. Each cDNA library was double barcoded, with a SMART-Mk sample barcode plus Illumina barcodes, to control for contamination. Two successive PCR steps introduced TruSeq adapter sequences along with Illumina sample barcodes. The TCR alpha and beta cDNA libraries were sequenced on the Illumina HiSeq platform using custom primers. The authors' analysis ran thus. Raw reads were processed with MiGEC to extract unique molecular identifiers, and MiXCR was used to determine CDR3 positions. Recombination models were inferred per individual with the repgenHMM and IGoR tools using an EM algorithm. Shared clonotype analysis was performed with the tcR package in R, normalizing sharing by the product of cloneset sizes. To study raw recombination without the effects of thymic and clonal selection, out-of-frame nonproductive sequences were analyzed. TCRdb reprocessing: public reads trimmed at Q25 with fastp, clones called with MiXCR, in-frame beta chains kept. Rows matching on CDR3 protein sequence are summarized as one entry with the most common DNA and genes. TCRdb, not the authors, supplied the V and J calls. This sample gives hundreds of thousands of distinct CDR3 sequences in total; 21% of them show up just once. The biggest ten clones account for about 4.5% of the sample.

From the cysteine up to the phenylalanine, the CDR3 has a length of 15 residues. Only the CDR3 region is kept as DNA, spanning 45 bases read in frame from base 1. The germline V gene yields LGHNA for CDR1 and YSLEER for CDR2. V loses 5 bases at its end and J loses 2 bases; junction bases beyond the gene matches: 9. The data were also submitted as part of a second study, on T cells expressing NK-cell markers. According to the second study: Several donors provided sorted CD3+CD56+NKG2C+, CD3+CD56+NKG2C- and CD3+CD56-NKG2C+ T-cell subsets, whose TCR beta-chain repertoires were profiled. Among the eight sequenced donors, seven were HCMV-seropositive and one was HCMV-seronegative. To restrict sorting to alphabetaTCR-expressing T cells, an anti-gammadeltaTCR antibody was added in several experiments. In six donors, the dominant CD3+CD56+NKG2C+ clonotypes ranked among the top 10 CD8+ clonotypes, making up roughly 1.0-8% of CD8+ T cells. Those dominant clonotypes were again the most abundant among CD3+CD56-NKG2C+ cells in a few donors, at about 28.3-65%. It remained unclear whether the expanded NKG2C-expressing T cell clones were specific for HCMV antigens. The study sequenced eight donors, all healthy volunteers chosen at random: three men and five women. A commercial ELISA kit detecting HCMV-specific IgG in serum was used to determine HCMV serostatus. For several donors, bulk peripheral blood T-cell repertoires were additionally sequenced from unsorted PBMC. MIGEC handled demultiplexing of the reads and grouping by UMI, while MiTCR was used to assemble and quantify clonotypes. To exclude erroneous sequences, only TCR cDNA sequences supported by at least two reads were retained. Downstream repertoire analysis used the tcR package, and clonotypes were matched across fractions by CDR3 nucleotide sequence plus V segment. VDJmatch was used to annotate antigen specificity against VDJdb, with one amino acid substitution in CDR3 allowed.

The sequenced material came from PBMCs. The chain is made from TRBV4-3 and TRBJ2-7; TRBD1 fits 7 bases in the junction. This clonotype was sampled from a woman aged 18-30 years in good health. The CDR3 region reads CASSYNRGNTYEQYF. Read as DNA, the sequence is TGCGCCAGCAGCTATAACAGGGGCAATACCTACGAGCAGTACTTC.